Below, 5 T cell receptor beta chains from the same sample are listed, as sequenced in a study of identical twins. Via MiXCR, TCRdb re-called the 5' RACE reads, giving one row per CDR3 protein. Of about 530,000 distinct CDR3 sequences listed, about a fifth are singletons. This same sample was also part of a study on yellow fever vaccine responses in identical twins.

Sample: CD4+ T cells sorted from blood. The origin of the receptors is a young woman in good health.

The J gene is TRBJ2-6, the V gene TRBV7-3; D remains ambiguous. The V gene lost 3 bases and the J gene lost 0 bases, with 6 bases spanning the gap. The CDR3 consists of 15 residues. CDR1 is SGHTA, CDR2 FQGTGA, per germline. This CDR3 is CASSLWASGANVLTF. The CDR3, as DNA: TGTGCCAGCAGCTTGTGGGCCTCTGGGGCCAACGTCCTGACTTTC.

Concerning this clonotype itself: The limits of the CDR3 on the DNA are not certain, so only TCRdb's listed CDR3 is given. The genes are TRBV27 and TRBJ1-5; TRBD1 reflects the table's D call only, with no check against the DNA. Germline CDR1 and CDR2: MNHEY and SMNVEV (reference sequence). 13 amino acids form the CDR3, both terminal residues included. The CDR3 sequence is CASSFGAGQPQHF.

This clonotype was picked up many times. This chain joins TRBV5-1 and TRBJ1-1; D gene unclear. The CDR3 is made up of 14 amino acids. The germline gives CDR1 SGHRS, CDR2 YFSETQ. Trimming shortened V by 0 bases and J by 7 bases, and 13 bases separated the two germline ends. CDR3 residues: CASSLANRLGEAFF. CDR3 bases: TGCGCCAGCAGCTTGGCCAATAGACTCGGTGAAGCTTTCTTT.

This clonotype was recorded a few times. The rearrangement links TRBV12-3 or TRBV12-4 to TRBJ2-2, with D tentatively TRBD1 (6 bases). The CDR3 has 14 amino acids. V gave up 5 bases and J gave up 7 bases, with 14 bases separating them. As DNA, the CDR3 is TGTGCCAGCAGTCCTACCGGACAGATCGGGGAGCTGTTTTTT. Its translation is CASSPTGQIGELFF.

The rearrangement links TRBV20-1 to TRBJ2-7; the match to TRBD2 covers 9 bases. The trim removed 6 bases at V and 3 bases at J, leaving 6 bases unmatched. The CDR3 length is 13 residues. Germline CDR1 is DFQATT and CDR2 is SNEGSKA (reference sequence). The CDR3 loop reads CSANVAGVYEQYF. As DNA, the CDR3 is TGCAGTGCCAACGTAGCGGGAGTCTACGAGCAGTACTTC.